The 8 T cell receptor beta chains presented below share a single source sample, sequenced in a study of T cell responses to AZD1222 COVID-19 vaccine. Profiled with immunoSEQ multiplex PCR; TCRdb holds only in-frame clones, not every one. The sample has roughly 180,000 clones, 90% to 95% seen once. The sample consisted of peripheral blood, taken on day 0 of AZD1222 vaccination. These receptors were taken from an adult in good health.

The table lists this clone with a count of one. This chain links TRBV28 with TRBJ1-1, with D unresolved. With 6 bases removed from V and 4 bases from J, the gap between germline ends came to 15 bases. The CDR3 runs to 14 residues. Germline CDR1 is MDHEN and CDR2 is SYDVKM. The CDR3: CASRFTWGGTEAFF. CDR3 DNA sequence: TGTGCCAGCAGATTCACCTGGGGAGGCACTGAAGCTTTCTTT.

In its sample, this clone was seen once. V is TRBV7-2 and J is TRBJ2-2; D might be TRBD2 (6 bases). Trimming took off 3 bases at V and 2 bases at J, with 10 bases between the two ends. In germline, CDR1 is SGHTA, CDR2 FQGNSA. The CDR3 totals 15 residues. The CDR3, as DNA: TGTGCCAGCAGCTTTGTAGCGGCCAACACCGGGGAGCTGTTTTTT. Translating it yields CASSFVAANTGELFF. The complete variable domain, with remaining parts taken from reference TRBV7-2 and TRBJ2-2, reads GAGVSQSPSNKVTEKGKDVELRCDPISGHTALYWYRQSLGQGLEFLIYFQGNSAPDKSGLPSDRFSAERTGGSVSTLTIQRTQQEDSAVYLCASSFVAANTGELFFGEGSRLTVL.

The rearrangement links TRBV10-3 to TRBJ1-1; the D gene is possibly TRBD1 (5 bases). CDR3 length: 15 amino acids. Germline assignment: CDR1 ENHRY and CDR2 SYGVKD. V dropped 0 bases and J dropped 4 bases, with 12 bases sitting between them. The CDR3 DNA follows: TGTGCCATCAGTGAGTCGTCAGGAGGGGCCACTGAAGCTTTCTTT. Its translation is CAISESSGGATEAFF.

This clone has a single count. V is TRBV7-9 and J is TRBJ2-7, with D possibly being TRBD1 (6 bases). The CDR3 contains 14 residues. The germline CDR1 and CDR2 sequences are SEHNR and FQNEAQ (reference sequence). V was clipped by 5 bases and J by 4 bases, with 15 bases between them. The CDR3 loop reads CASSPAQGAYEQYF. CDR3 sequence (DNA): TGTGCCAGCAGCCCCGCACAGGGAGCGTACGAGCAGTACTTC. The whole variable domain, filled in from reference TRBV7-9 and TRBJ2-7, reads DTGVSQNPRHKITKRGQNVTFRCDPISEHNRLYWYRQTLGQGPEFLTYFQNEAQLEKSRLLSDRFSAERPKGSFSTLEIQRTEQGDSAMYLCASSPAQGAYEQYFGPGTRLTVT.

The V call is TRBV5-6, the J call TRBJ2-6; a possible D gene is TRBD1 (5 bases). Per the germline V gene, CDR1 is SGHDT and CDR2 is YYEEEE. Between the trimmed V and J ends, which lost 4 bases and 0 bases, there was a span of 20 bases. The CDR3 spans 19 residues. The CDR3 nucleotides are TGTGCCAGCAGCGTACGGTGGGGCATTCCCAACTCTGGGGCCAACGTCCTGACTTTC. Its protein product is CASSVRWGIPNSGANVLTF.

The chain joins TRBV11-2 to TRBJ2-7, with D possibly being TRBD1 or TRBD2 (6 bases each). The CDR3 spans 14 residues. V shed 0 bases and J shed 2 bases, with 8 bases lying between them. Germline V gene data show CDR1 as SGHAT and CDR2 as FQNNGV. The CDR3 region is CASSLDGGPYEQYF. The CDR3 DNA sequence: TGTGCCAGCAGCTTAGATGGGGGGCCCTACGAGCAGTACTTC.

V is TRBV11-2 and J is TRBJ2-1; TRBD1 aligns across 9 bases. Per the germline V gene, CDR1 is SGHAT and CDR2 is FQNNGV. CDR3 size: 15 residues. J lost 2 bases, V lost 5 bases, and 4 bases had no gene match. The CDR3 coding sequence is TGTGCCAGCAGCACGGGACAGGGCACCTACAATGAGCAGTTCTTC. This gives the protein CASSTGQGTYNEQFF.

V is TRBV13 and J is TRBJ1-4, with D possibly matching TRBD1 (5 bases). Per germline, CDR1 PRHDT and CDR2 FYEKMQ (reference sequence). The CDR3 is 17 amino acids. V was pared by 3 bases and J by 4 bases, with 18 bases between. The CDR3 loop is CASSFWGRGISNEKLFF. The CDR3, as DNA: TGTGCCAGCAGCTTCTGGGGCCGAGGAATCAGTAATGAAAAACTGTTTTTT.